The sequence of this T cell receptor (beta chain) was determined in a study of cytomegalovirus exposure and HLA in healthy donors (dated by TCRdb to the late 2010s). With respect to the entire study: The 666 repertoires of the first cohort and the 120 validation repertoires were produced on the same platform, according to a later analysis. Besides the first cohort of approximately 670 subjects, a separate validation cohort made up of roughly 120 different subjects was used. The study aimed to test whether signatures of past pathogen exposure could be identified by cataloging public T cell receptors. To predict cytomegalovirus infection status, the study brought together high-throughput TCR immunosequencing, statistical association of individual TCRs with disease status, and machine learning. General study outcomes and caveats: It was suggested by the authors that the approach could potentially be generalized to other disease states and immunological phenotypes. In both the original and validation cohorts, the classifier was reported to diagnose cytomegalovirus status with high specificity and sensitivity. In the study, some 160 TCR beta chains were listed as associated with cytomegalovirus. In a later analysis, TCRs clustered in the first cohort were found to also tend to co-occur in the approximately 120 validation repertoires, with 85% to 95% of cluster scores above 0. Across donors, most TCR sequences were observed very rarely, whereas some public TCRs were present in many individuals. The validation cohort had no HLA typing available for a later analysis, so co-occurrence within that cohort was assessed over all 120 or so repertoires. In vitro tests confirmed that a few of the cytomegalovirus-associated TCR beta chains recognize cytomegalovirus antigens.

For this clone: No antigen is known for it. No base quality information exists; no much larger clone differs at one position.

The CDR3 measures 14 amino acids from cysteine to phenylalanine. Left in the record is the CDR3 DNA by itself, 42 bases read in frame from the first base. For this chain, trimming is 4 bases at the V end and 5 bases at the J end, and the number of junction bases without a gene match is 3. For CDR1 and CDR2, the germline V gene (reference sequence) lists MNHNY and SVGAGI. The library was built by means of the immunoSEQ multiplex PCR assay. Under the source paper's analysis protocol: To diagnose cytomegalovirus status from the catalog of TCR beta chain sequences, a statistical classification framework was built. Drawn from immuneACCESS, this table holds only the in-frame rearrangements with V and J called that TCRdb kept. Clones are partly lost; checked studies trace under half to an unresolved V gene and leave the rest unexplained. From that table come the V and J calls and clone size; the DNA was used to work out D and trimming. For this sample the table gives roughly 300,000 clones, of which roughly 88% were detected only once. 0.7% to 0.85% of the sample is held by the ten biggest clonotypes.

Donors formed part of the validation cohort, which comprised some 120 subjects and was distinct from the first cohort of fewer than 750 subjects. The chain couples TRBV6-6 to TRBJ1-4, and 8 junctional nucleotides match TRBD1. Sequencing was performed on PBMCs. This receptor was obtained from a woman in her late teens or twenties in good health and CMV-seronegative. The CDR3 amino acid sequence is: CASSSRQGNEKLFF. Read as DNA, the sequence is TGTGCCAGCAGTTCCCGACAGGGGAATGAAAAACTGTTTTTT.